This entry lists 3 T cell receptor beta chains sequenced from one sample in a study of blood T cells in healthy people across ages. For the second PCR, which ran for about 6 to 11 cycles, a sample-barcoded 5' primer and a J-beta primer mix were used. TCRdb analysed the 5' RACE reads with MiXCR anew, one entry per CDR3 protein. Of roughly 1.5 million distinct CDR3 sequences detected, 40% to 45% appear once; the ten largest clones hold about 4%. Sequences were obtained from blood. These receptors originate from a woman aged 18-29 years in good health.

This clonotype occurred a few times. This rearrangement joins TRBV6-5 to TRBJ1-1, with D maybe TRBD1 (5 bases). Per the germline V gene, CDR1 is MNHEY and CDR2 is SVGAGI. V was trimmed by 9 bases and J by 0 bases, leaving 14 bases between them. CDR3 length: 14 amino acids. CDR3 nucleotides: TGTGCCAGAAGGAGGGGTTCGGTGAACACTGAAGCTTTCTTT. Translated, it gives CARRRGSVNTEAFF.

The rearrangement joins TRBV10-3 to TRBJ1-2, with 8 bases lining up with TRBD1. This CDR3 region has 13 residues. Germline assignment: CDR1 ENHRY and CDR2 SYGVKD. Unmatched junction bases numbered 2, after V lost 0 bases and J lost 8 bases. In DNA, the CDR3 is TGTGCCATCAGTGAGTCTGACAGGGGAGGCTACACCTTC. Amino acid sequence: CAISESDRGGYTF.

This CDR3 reads CASSRGQSSGANVLTF. In nucleotides, the CDR3 is TGCGCCAGCAGCCGAGGACAGAGCTCTGGGGCCAACGTCCTGACTTTC. The chain couples TRBV4-1 to TRBJ2-6; D may be TRBD1 (6 bases). Trimming shortened V by 4 bases and J by 0 bases, and 10 bases separated the two germline ends. CDR3 length equals 16 residues. Germline V lookup: CDR1 MGHRA, CDR2 YSYEKL.